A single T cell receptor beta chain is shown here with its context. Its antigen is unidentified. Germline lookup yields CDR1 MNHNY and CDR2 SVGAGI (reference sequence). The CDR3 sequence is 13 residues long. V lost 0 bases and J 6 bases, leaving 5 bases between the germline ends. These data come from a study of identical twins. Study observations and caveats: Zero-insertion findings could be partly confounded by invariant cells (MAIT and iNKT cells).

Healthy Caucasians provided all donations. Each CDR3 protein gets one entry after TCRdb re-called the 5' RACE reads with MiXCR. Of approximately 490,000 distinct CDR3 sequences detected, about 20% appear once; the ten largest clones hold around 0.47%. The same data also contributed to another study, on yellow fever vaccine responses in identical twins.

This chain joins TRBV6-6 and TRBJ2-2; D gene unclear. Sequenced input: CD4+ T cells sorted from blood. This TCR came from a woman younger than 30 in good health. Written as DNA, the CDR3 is TGTGCCAGCAGTTACTCGCTCCCCGGGGAGCTGTTTTTT. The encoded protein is CASSYSLPGELFF.